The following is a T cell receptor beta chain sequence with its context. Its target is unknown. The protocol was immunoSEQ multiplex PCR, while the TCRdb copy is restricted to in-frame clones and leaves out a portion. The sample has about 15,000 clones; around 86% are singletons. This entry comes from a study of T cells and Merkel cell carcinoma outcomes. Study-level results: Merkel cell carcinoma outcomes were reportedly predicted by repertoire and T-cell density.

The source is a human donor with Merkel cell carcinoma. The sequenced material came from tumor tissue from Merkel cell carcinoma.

The CDR3 DNA reads TGCGCCAGCAGCTTGGGCAGCACTGAAGCTTTCTTT. This codes for CASSLGSTEAFF. The V gene is TRBV5-1, the J gene TRBJ1-1; no definite D call. Trimming took 0 bases from V and 4 from J, leaving 4 bases between them. The germline CDR1 and CDR2 sequences are SGHRS and YFSETQ. The CDR3 runs to 12 residues.